What follows are 23 T cell receptor beta chains derived from one specimen sequenced in a study. TCRdb ran MiXCR on the 5' RACE reads and lists one entry per CDR3 protein. The table records 55,000 to 70,000 distinct CDR3 sequences, 25% to 30% of them present only once. The specimen was tumor-infiltrating memory CD4+ T cells sorted from the breast tumor. This sample's subset: memory CD4+ T cells, CD4+CD45RO+CD25-. The origin of the receptors is a female donor with breast cancer.

The rearrangement joins TRBV6-5 to TRBJ2-2; 8 bases are shared with TRBD1. This CDR3 comprises 18 residues. Unmatched junction bases numbered 14, after V lost 4 bases and J lost 4 bases. Germline V gives CDR1 MNHEY, CDR2 SVGAGI. The CDR3 bases are TGTGCCAGCAGTTTGGACAGGGCCACCCTTGCCCTCACCGGGGAGCTGTTTTTT. It yields the protein CASSLDRATLALTGELFF.

This clonotype turned up a few times. V usage is TRBV18 and J usage is TRBJ2-3; D is uncertain. CDR3 length: 12 residues. Germline loops: CDR1 KGHSH, CDR2 LQKENI. Trimming left V 8 bases short and J 1 base short, with 7 bases between. The CDR3 DNA follows: TGTGCCAGCCAGAGCGGCACAGATACGCAGTATTTT. Protein: CASQSGTDTQYF.

V and J are TRBV4-1 and TRBJ2-7, with TRBD2 matching over 13 bases. Germline V gene data show CDR1 as MGHRA and CDR2 as YSYEKL. The CDR3 spans 14 residues. V shed 8 bases and J 6 bases; nucleotides not matched to a gene: 7. The CDR3 nucleotides read TGCGCCAGCGGCCCTAGACTAGCGGGAGGCGAGCAGTACTTC. Translated: CASGPRLAGGEQYF.

The rearrangement uses TRBV5-1 and TRBJ1-1, with D perhaps matching TRBD1 (6 bases). The V and J ends lost 0 bases and 8 bases respectively, with 11 bases between them. Germline-derived CDR1 and CDR2 are SGHRS and YFSETQ. This CDR3 is built from 13 residues. This CDR3 reads CASSLGQGLEAFF. The CDR3 DNA is TGCGCCAGCAGCTTGGGTCAGGGGTTAGAAGCTTTCTTT.

For the CDR3, the DNA is TGCGCCAGCGGGACCGGGACTAACTCCTACGAGCAGTACTTC. It specifies CASGTGTNSYEQYF. V and J are TRBV5-1 and TRBJ2-7, with TRBD2 matching over 7 bases. Germline CDR1 SGHRS, CDR2 YFSETQ. This CDR3 is 14 amino acids long. Trimming removed 7 bases from V and 0 bases from J; junction bases left unmatched: 7.

This clonotype was seen a handful of times. Here the CDR3 DNA reads TGCAGTGCTAGGGGGCCGGGGACAGATACGCAGTATTTT. Amino acid sequence: CSARGPGTDTQYF. The chain employs TRBV20-1 and TRBJ2-3; tentatively, D is TRBD1 or TRBD2 (5 bases each). The CDR3 has 13 residues. Germline V gene sequence: CDR1 DFQATT, CDR2 SNEGSKA (reference sequence). V lost 3 bases, J lost 3 bases, and 10 bases lay in between.

The rearrangement links TRBV6-1 to TRBJ2-7, with 9 bases that match TRBD1. Germline CDR1 MNHNS, CDR2 SASEGT. The V gene end was trimmed by 3 bases and the J gene end by 5 bases; junction bases not matched to a gene: 11. The CDR3 totals 16 residues. CDR3 in amino acids: CASSEDPGQGVNEQYF. The CDR3 DNA follows: TGTGCCAGCAGTGAGGACCCGGGACAGGGTGTCAACGAGCAGTACTTC.

This clonotype occurred once. The rearrangement uses TRBV5-1 and TRBJ2-3; possible D gene TRBD1, 6 bases. This CDR3 has 14 residues. Germline-derived CDR1 and CDR2 are SGHRS and YFSETQ. The ends were cut back, 4 bases at V and 0 bases at J, with 9 bases in the middle. CDR3 nucleotides: TGCGCCAGCAGCACCGGACAGAGCACAGATACGCAGTATTTT. Encoded protein: CASSTGQSTDTQYF.

This clonotype was counted only a few times. The chain links TRBV28 to TRBJ1-5, with D possibly being TRBD1 (5 bases). Germline V gene sequence: CDR1 MDHEN, CDR2 SYDVKM. V lost 2 bases and J 6 bases, leaving 14 bases between the germline ends. The CDR3 sequence is 15 residues long. The CDR3 DNA reads TGTGCCAGCAGTTTACGTGCCCTGGGACGTCAGCCCCAGCATTTT. It codes for CASSLRALGRQPQHF. Variable domain in full (rest from reference TRBV28 and TRBJ1-5): DVKVTQSSRYLVKRTGEKVFLECVQDMDHENMFWYRQDPGLGLRLIYFSYDVKMKEKGDIPEGYSVSREKKERFSLILESASTNQTSMYLCASSLRALGRQPQHFGDGTRLSIL.

This clonotype was counted a few times. The V and J genes are TRBV7-2 and TRBJ2-4; either TRBD1 or TRBD2 may supply D (5 bases each). V was cut by 1 base and J by 0 bases, with 10 bases left in between. CDR3 length: 16 residues. Germline V gene sequence: CDR1 SGHTA, CDR2 FQGNSA. The CDR3 DNA is TGTGCCAGCAGCTTAGAGGCAGGGAGAGCCAAAAACATTCAGTACTTC. Translating it yields CASSLEAGRAKNIQYF.

This clonotype has only a few counts. DNA for the CDR3: TGTGCCAGCGGTAGGCGGGAGACCTACAATGAGCAGTTCTTC. Amino acid sequence: CASGRRETYNEQFF. This chain uses TRBV6-1 with TRBJ2-1; TRBD2 matches at 7 bases. CDR1 and CDR2 (germline): MNHNS, SASEGT. The ends lost 8 bases at V and 2 bases at J; junction bases unmatched: 6. The CDR3 sequence is 14 residues long.

This clonotype showed up many times. The rearrangement joins TRBV4-2 to TRBJ2-6, with D tentatively TRBD2 (6 bases). Looked up from germline, CDR1 is LGHNA and CDR2 is YNFKEQ. The CDR3 consists of 17 residues. Trimming shortened V by 0 bases and J by 4 bases, and 13 bases separated the two germline ends. The CDR3 DNA reads TGTGCCAGCAGCCAAGAGGCCCTCGGGAGCGGGGCCAACGTCCTGACTTTC. It codes for CASSQEALGSGANVLTF.

This clonotype was detected only once. The chain carries TRBV5-4 and TRBJ1-3; D remains ambiguous. The CDR3 spans 16 residues. V was clipped by 7 bases and J by 0 bases, with 17 bases between them. Germline values: CDR1 SGHNT, CDR2 YYREEE (reference sequence). CDR3: CASLSLTSSSGNTIYF. Written as DNA, the CDR3 is TGTGCCAGCTTGTCGTTGACGTCCAGCTCTGGAAACACCATATATTTT.

In this sample, this clonotype turned up a few times. The V gene is TRBV5-5, the J gene TRBJ1-1; D is undetermined. The CDR3 has 15 amino acids. The V gene's germline CDR1 is SGHKS and CDR2 YYEKEE (reference sequence). V dropped 1 base and J dropped 0 bases, with 10 bases sitting between them. In nucleotides, the CDR3 is TGTGCCAGCAGCTTGTCTGCCAGACTGAACACTGAAGCTTTCTTT. This sequence encodes CASSLSARLNTEAFF.

The genes are TRBV7-2 and TRBJ1-3; 7 positions agree with TRBD1. Looked up from germline, CDR1 is SGHTA and CDR2 is FQGNSA. V was pared by 4 bases and J by 4 bases, with 4 bases of the junction left unmatched. The CDR3 runs 14 residues. The CDR3 here is CASSSQGFGNTIYF. The CDR3 DNA reads as TGTGCCAGCAGCTCACAGGGGTTCGGAAACACCATATATTTT.

This clonotype was counted between two and nine times. The chain links TRBV6-5 to TRBJ1-2; weak D call: TRBD1 (5 bases). Looked up from germline, CDR1 is MNHEY and CDR2 is SVGAGI. Deletions cut 4 bases from V and 8 bases from J, with 8 bases between. The CDR3 is made up of 11 amino acids. CDR3 coding DNA: TGTGCCAGCAGTTCAGGGTCGGGCTACACCTTC. Translating it yields CASSSGSGYTF.

This clonotype was counted once. An end of the junction does not agree with germline; a read error may underlie this. The chain uses TRBV12-3 or TRBV12-4 and TRBJ2-1; D is perhaps TRBD2 (5 bases). The CDR3 length is 12 residues. This CDR3 is CASSRLYNEQVF. CDR3 nucleotides: TGTGCCAGCAGTAGACTATACAATGAGCAGGTCTTC.

This clonotype was counted between two and nine times. The chain couples TRBV6-1 to TRBJ1-1; D perhaps matches TRBD1 (5 bases). CDR1 MNHNS and CDR2 SASEGT come from the germline V gene. This CDR3 is built from 14 residues. The V end was cut by 4 bases, the J end by 6 bases, with 15 bases between. This CDR3 reads CASSVGATLAEAFF. The CDR3 coding sequence is TGTGCCAGCAGTGTTGGGGCGACACTCGCTGAAGCTTTCTTT.

The chain employs TRBV11-2 and TRBJ2-1; D remains unclear. The CDR3 consists of 14 residues. CDR1 and CDR2 (germline): SGHAT, FQNNGV. The V gene lost 7 bases and the J gene lost 3 bases, with 13 bases spanning the gap. The CDR3 reads CASIPGPSYNEQFF. CDR3 bases: TGTGCCAGCATCCCAGGACCCAGCTACAATGAGCAGTTCTTC. Supplemented by reference TRBV11-2 and TRBJ2-1, the full variable domain reads EAGVAQSPRYKIIEKRQSVAFWCNPISGHATLYWYQQILGQGPKLLIQFQNNGVVDDSQLPKDRFSAERLKGVDSTLKIQPAKLEDSAVYLCASIPGPSYNEQFFGPGTRLTVL.

In its sample, this clonotype was seen a few times. V gene TRBV28 combines with J gene TRBJ1-4, with D perhaps matching TRBD1 (6 bases). The CDR3 is 15 residues long. Germline assignment: CDR1 MDHEN and CDR2 SYDVKM. V lost 6 bases, J lost 8 bases, and 19 bases lay in between. The CDR3 DNA sequence: TGTGCCAGCAGCCGACGGACAGTTCTAAGCGAAAAACTGTTTTTT. This translates into CASSRRTVLSEKLFF. Using reference TRBV28 and TRBJ1-4 for the parts outside the CDR3, the full variable domain is DVKVTQSSRYLVKRTGEKVFLECVQDMDHENMFWYRQDPGLGLRLIYFSYDVKMKEKGDIPEGYSVSREKKERFSLILESASTNQTSMYLCASSRRTVLSEKLFFGSGTQLSVL.

The chain couples TRBV7-9 to TRBJ1-3, with unresolved D. CDR1 is SEHNR and CDR2 is FQNEAQ in the germline V gene (reference sequence). CDR3 length equals 12 residues. Trimming took off 3 bases at V and 4 bases at J, with 4 bases between the two ends. The CDR3 coding sequence is TGTGCCAGCAGCTTGATGGGAAACACCATATATTTT. Its protein product is CASSLMGNTIYF.

Note on this clonotype: It is likely a read error, because the conserved phenylalanine at the end of the CDR3 is missing. V usage is TRBV19 and J usage is TRBJ1-5; D gene unclear. The V end was cut by 6 bases, the J end by 3 bases, with 12 bases between. CDR1 LNHDA and CDR2 SQIVND come from the germline V gene (reference sequence). This CDR3 has 14 residues. CDR3 DNA sequence: TGTGCCAGTAGCAAGGATGGGTTCAATCAGCCCCAGCATTCT. Translation: CASSKDGFNQPQHS.

The rearrangement uses TRBV7-2 and TRBJ2-7, with D perhaps TRBD2 (5 bases). V was cut by 1 base and J by 5 bases, with 15 bases left in between. The CDR3 length is 15 residues. Germline CDR1 is SGHTA and CDR2 is FQGNSA. CDR3 region: CASSLDTGTFNEQYF. In DNA, the CDR3 is TGTGCCAGCAGCTTAGACACGGGAACGTTTAACGAGCAGTACTTC.